One sample yielded the 21 T cell receptor beta chains listed below, sequenced in a study of OX40 agonist ivuxolimab in advanced cancers. Sequencing used immunoSEQ multiplex PCR; TCRdb keeps in-frame clones, though not all of them. The repertoire consists of around 84,000 clones, with approximately 89% occurring once and the leading ten covering approximately 0.2%. Sequencing used CD4+ or CD8+ T cells sorted from blood, obtained in a trial of the OX40 agonist ivuxolimab. Receptors were obtained from an adult with an advanced solid tumor such as melanoma, head and neck, liver or kidney cancer.

CDR3 amino acids: CASSSGLAGVQETQYF. The CDR3 DNA reads TGTGCCAGCAGCTCCGGACTAGCGGGAGTACAAGAGACCCAGTACTTC. J is TRBJ2-5 and V is TRBV9; 13 bases align to TRBD2. Germline CDR1 is SGDLS and CDR2 is YYNGEE. The J segment lost 2 bases and the V segment lost 4 bases, leaving 5 bases of the junction unmatched. The CDR3 has 16 residues.

V usage is TRBV11-2 and J usage is TRBJ1-1; no clear D gene. Germline V CDR1 and CDR2: SGHAT, FQNNGV. Trimming removed 3 bases from V and 6 bases from J, with 8 bases in between. The CDR3 consists of 12 residues. CDR3 in DNA: TGTGCCAGCAGCTTTACTGGCGCTGAAGCTTTCTTT. This gives the protein CASSFTGAEAFF.

The chain combines TRBV27 with TRBJ1-6; the D is unclear. Germline V CDR1 and CDR2: MNHEY, SMNVEV (reference sequence). Trimming removed 3 bases at V and 8 bases at J, with 5 bases between. CDR3 length: 12 amino acids. DNA for the CDR3: TGTGCCAGCAGTTTTGCGGATTCACCCCTCCACTTT. This encodes CASSFADSPLHF.

V and J are TRBV28 and TRBJ1-2; a possible D gene is TRBD1 (5 bases). Germline V gene lookup returns CDR1 MDHEN and CDR2 SYDVKM. The length of the CDR3 is 14 residues. V lost 2 bases to trimming and J lost 7 bases, with 14 bases between them. The CDR3 reads CASSLPNIRGGYTF. In nucleotides, the CDR3 is TGTGCCAGCAGTTTACCGAACATTAGGGGTGGCTACACCTTC.

The genes are TRBV15 and TRBJ2-7; tentative D call: TRBD1 (6 bases). Germline V CDR1 and CDR2: LNHNV, YYDKDF (reference sequence). Trimming pared 0 bases from V and 2 bases from J, leaving 11 bases between. The CDR3 is 15 residues long. Written as DNA, the CDR3 is TGTGCCACCAGCAGAGACAGGGGTGTAGCCTACGAGCAGTACTTC. Translation: CATSRDRGVAYEQYF.

The genes are TRBV15 and TRBJ1-4; D is undetermined. The CDR3 spans 12 residues. Germline V gene sequence: CDR1 LNHNV, CDR2 YYDKDF (reference sequence). Trimming removed 0 bases from V and 9 bases from J, with 5 bases in between. The CDR3: CATSRDRKKLFF. CDR3 DNA sequence: TGTGCCACCAGCAGAGATCGGAAAAAACTGTTTTTT.

The chain is built from TRBV19 and TRBJ1-2; TRBD1 is a possible D gene (5 bases). V dropped 3 bases and J dropped 2 bases, with 13 bases sitting between them. CDR1 LNHDA and CDR2 SQIVND come from the germline V gene (reference sequence). The CDR3 totals 15 residues. CDR3 nucleotides: TGTGCCAGTAGTATTTCTCCCAGGGCCAACTATGGCTACACCTTC. Translation gives CASSISPRANYGYTF. Using reference TRBV19 and TRBJ1-2 for the parts outside the CDR3, the full variable domain is DGGITQSPKYLFRKEGQNVTLSCEQNLNHDAMYWYRQDPGQGLRLIYYSQIVNDFQKGDIAEGYSVSREKKESFPLTVTSAQKNPTAFYLCASSISPRANYGYTFGSGTRLTVV.

This chain uses TRBV6-1 with TRBJ2-7, with TRBD2 as a possible D gene (6 bases). Trimming removed 0 bases at V and 1 base at J, with 7 bases between. The germline V gene has CDR1 MNHNS and CDR2 SASEGT. The CDR3 length is 14 residues. In nucleotides, the CDR3 is TGTGCCAGCAGTGAAGCGGGACTGTCCTACGAGCAGTACTTC. Protein sequence: CASSEAGLSYEQYF.

The rearrangement links TRBV11-3 to TRBJ2-1; 7 bases fit TRBD2. The CDR3 covers 15 residues. The V gene's germline CDR1 is SGHNT and CDR2 YENEEA. Losses at the gene ends were 1 base for V and 2 bases for J; bases not matched to a gene: 2. CDR3 protein: CASSLGAGAYNEQFF. CDR3 in DNA: TGTGCCAGCAGCTTAGGGGCGGGGGCCTACAATGAGCAGTTCTTC.

The V and J genes are TRBV15 and TRBJ2-1; a possible D gene is TRBD2 (5 bases). In germline, CDR1 is LNHNV, CDR2 YYDKDF (reference sequence). V was trimmed by 0 bases and J by 10 bases, leaving 10 bases between them. The CDR3 has 13 residues. In DNA, the CDR3 is TGTGCCACCAGCAGAGATCCGGGGATCGAGCAGTTCTTC. Amino acids: CATSRDPGIEQFF.

The gene calls are TRBV29-1 and TRBJ2-5; 11 positions match TRBD2. The germline CDR1 and CDR2 sequences are SQVTM and ANQGSEA. The CDR3 runs 17 residues. Trimming took 3 bases from V and 1 from J; bases not matched to a gene: 10. CDR3 loop: CSVEIGLAGGIQETQYF. The CDR3 nucleotides are TGCAGCGTTGAGATTGGGCTAGCGGGGGGAATCCAAGAGACCCAGTACTTC.

The V and J genes are TRBV6-1 and TRBJ1-2; D remains unclear. The V and J ends lost 2 bases and 6 bases respectively, with 10 bases between them. Germline V gene lookup returns CDR1 MNHNS and CDR2 SASEGT. The CDR3 is made up of 13 amino acids. CDR3 region: CASSELGRNGYTF. The CDR3 DNA is TGTGCCAGCAGTGAATTGGGGAGAAATGGCTACACCTTC.

The genes are TRBV6-1 and TRBJ1-2; D unresolved. V lost 3 bases and J lost 7, with 15 bases in between. From germline, CDR1 is MNHNS and CDR2 SASEGT. The CDR3 sequence is 14 residues long. The CDR3 DNA sequence: TGTGCCAGCAGTGAGATGGGTAACTACCGTGGCTACACCTTC. This codes for CASSEMGNYRGYTF.

V is TRBV6-1 and J is TRBJ2-7; no clear D. The CDR3 is 12 residues long. In germline, CDR1 is MNHNS, CDR2 SASEGT. The germline V and J ends were trimmed by 6 bases and 5 bases, with 11 bases remaining between them. The CDR3 nucleotides are TGTGCCAGCAGCCAAAGGACCCACGAGCAGTACTTC. It yields the protein CASSQRTHEQYF.

J is TRBJ2-2 and V is TRBV5-1, with D possibly TRBD2 on 5 matching bases. V shed 4 bases and J shed 3 bases, with 16 bases lying between them. The germline CDR1 and CDR2 sequences are SGHRS and YFSETQ. The CDR3 totals 16 residues. The CDR3 protein is CASSRHSVGDTGELFF. In DNA, the CDR3 is TGCGCCAGCAGCCGCCATAGCGTCGGAGACACCGGGGAGCTGTTTTTT. Full variable domain (outside the CDR3, taken from reference TRBV5-1 and TRBJ2-2): KAGVTQTPRYLIKTRGQQVTLSCSPISGHRSVSWYQQTPGQGLQFLFEYFSETQRNKGNFPGRFSGRQFSNSRSEMNVSTLELGDSALYLCASSRHSVGDTGELFFGEGSRLTVL.

This clone came up once. The rearrangement links TRBV29-1 to TRBJ1-2; D uncertain. Germline CDR1 SQVTM, CDR2 ANQGSEA. V lost 0 bases and J 1 base, leaving 6 bases between the germline ends. The CDR3 sequence is 13 residues long. As DNA, the CDR3 is TGCAGCGTTGAAGATGCGGATAACTATGGCTACACCTTC. Its translation: CSVEDADNYGYTF. The full variable domain, its missing parts supplied by reference TRBV29-1 and TRBJ1-2, is SAVISQKPSRDICQRGTSLTIQCQVDSQVTMMFWYRQQPGQSLTLIATANQGSEATYESGFVIDKFPISRPNLTFSTLTVSNMSPEDSSIYLCSVEDADNYGYTFGSGTRLTVV.

This chain connects TRBV4-1 to TRBJ2-3, with 10 bases aligning to TRBD2. The V gene's germline CDR1 is MGHRA and CDR2 YSYEKL. This CDR3 region has 16 residues. With V trimmed by 0 bases and J by 4 bases, 4 bases remained unmatched. The DNA of the CDR3 is TGCGCCAGCAGCCAAGAGTCGGGACTAGCGTCAGATACGCAGTATTTT. Encoded protein: CASSQESGLASDTQYF.

The J gene is TRBJ1-2, the V gene TRBV11-2, with TRBD1 as a possible D gene (5 bases). V lost 0 bases and J 0 bases, leaving 17 bases between the germline ends. This CDR3 has 18 residues. Germline V gene sequence: CDR1 SGHAT, CDR2 FQNNGV. Here the CDR3 DNA reads TGTGCCAGCAGCTTAGAAGCCAGGGCGCTGACGACTAACTATGGCTACACCTTC. It specifies CASSLEARALTTNYGYTF.

DNA for the CDR3: TGTGCCAGCAGTAAGCTAGCGGGGGCTCGGGATGAGCAGTTCTTC. Protein sequence: CASSKLAGARDEQFF. The chain uses TRBV6-5 and TRBJ2-1; 10 bases align to TRBD2. The V gene's germline CDR1 is MNHEY and CDR2 SVGAGI. CDR3 size: 15 residues. V was pared by 5 bases and J by 8 bases, with 9 bases of the junction left unmatched.

The chain uses TRBV19 and TRBJ1-2, with D maybe TRBD1 (6 bases). The length of the CDR3 is 12 residues. Looked up from germline, CDR1 is LNHDA and CDR2 is SQIVND (reference sequence). Between the trimmed V and J ends, which lost 7 bases and 9 bases, there was a span of 15 bases. The CDR3, as DNA: TGTGCCAGTACCCAGACAGGTTCGCGCTACACCTTC. Protein product: CASTQTGSRYTF. Using reference TRBV19 and TRBJ1-2 for the parts outside the CDR3, the full variable domain is DGGITQSPKYLFRKEGQNVTLSCEQNLNHDAMYWYRQDPGQGLRLIYYSQIVNDFQKGDIAEGYSVSREKKESFPLTVTSAQKNPTAFYLCASTQTGSRYTFGSGTRLTVV.

The V and J genes are TRBV21-1 and TRBJ2-3; the table calls TRBD2, which could not be checked here. TRBV21-1 is a listed pseudogene. The CDR3 is 16 amino acids. CDR3 residues: CASSKLSSGPTDTQYF. CDR3 sequence (DNA): TGTGCCAGCAGCAAATTGTCTAGCGGCCCCACAGATACGCAGTATTTT.